This TCR beta chain was captured by sequencing in a study of prognosis after radiotherapy for stage I lung cancer. Starting from genomic DNA, TCR beta CDR3 was amplified through two-round multiplex PCR. Every TRBV and TRBJ gene had its own specific primer in first-round PCR. Each CDR3 protein gets one entry after TCRdb re-called the multiplex PCR reads with MiXCR. Of about 59,000 distinct CDR3 sequences in the sample, about 25% were seen once. The table lists this clonotype with many counts. Its antigen is not identified. General study findings and limits: Frequencies of TRBV and TRBJ gene use reportedly varied by whether patients had metastases. Lower Shannon entropy after stereotactic body radiation therapy was observed in patients who went on to develop distant metastases.

The specimen comprised PBMCs, sampled before or after stereotactic body radiation therapy (not recorded which). The sequence derives from a donor aged 50 or older with non-small cell lung cancer.

CDR3 nucleotides: TGTGCCAGCAGCCTAGTTGCGGAGACCCAGTACTTC. Amino acids: CASSLVAETQYF. The rearrangement links TRBV7-6 to TRBJ2-5; D gene unclear. Per germline, CDR1 SGHVS and CDR2 FNYEAQ. Trimming took 5 bases from V and 5 from J, leaving 9 bases between them. The CDR3 spans 12 residues.